The entry that follows covers one TCR beta chain sequence. These data belong to a study of blood T cell repertoires in COVID-19. Study overall: The United States, Italy and Spain provided the acute and convalescent COVID-19 samples. T cells, B-cell-depleted T cells, or PBMCs provided the cDNA or gDNA that served as material.

Study processing details: Counts of nucleated cells, estimated from reference gene primer amplification, were obtained. Libraries were prepared by immunoSEQ multiplex PCR; TCRdb keeps only in-frame clonotypes and omits some of them. For V, J and clone size, that table is used; D and trimming come from the DNA. The table has about 280,000 clones, roughly 90% seen once. Germline V gene sequence: CDR1 SNHLY, CDR2 FYNNEI. Between the trimmed V and J ends, which lost 6 bases and 7 bases, there was a span of 9 bases. The length of the CDR3 is 11 residues. The sequencing input was peripheral blood. The TCR was taken from a woman aged 50 to 60 who had recovered from COVID-19. The chain has TRBV2 and TRBJ1-2; a weak D match, TRBD1 (6 bases). The CDR3 nucleotides are TGTGCCAGCAGAGAACAGGGTGGCTACACCTTC. It is translated as CASREQGGYTF. Supplemented by reference TRBV2 and TRBJ1-2, the full variable domain reads EPEVTQTPSHQVTQMGQEVILRCVPISNHLYFYWYRQILGQKVEFLVSFYNNEISEKSEIFDDQFSVERPDGSNFTLKIRSTKLEDSAMYFCASREQGGYTFGSGTRLTVV.